The 21 T cell receptor beta chains listed next were all sequenced from one sample in a study of T cell repertoires in cytomegalovirus infection. Which antigens these TCRs recognize remains unknown. TCRdb called the reads again in MiXCR, with one record for every CDR3 protein. The sample has about half a million distinct CDR3 sequences; about 33% are singletons. Sequencing used cultured PBMCs, obtained from culture after CMV antigen stimulation. The receptors stem from a human donor in good health (CMV status not recorded). Some clones in this sample may be carry-over from other donors' samples.

This clonotype was observed many times. The chain recombines TRBV20-1 with TRBJ1-6, with D possibly being TRBD1 (5 bases). The V gene's germline CDR1 is DFQATT and CDR2 SNEGSKA (reference sequence). Trimming stripped 6 bases from V and 5 bases from J, with 11 bases between. This CDR3 is 13 amino acids long. This CDR3 is CSAPGRNNSPLHF. As DNA, the CDR3 is TGCAGTGCGCCGGGACGGAATAATTCACCCCTCCACTTT.

The J gene is TRBJ1-1, the V gene TRBV18, with D unresolved. Germline CDR1 is KGHSH and CDR2 is LQKENI. The V end lost 0 bases, the J end lost 7 bases, and 9 bases lay between the germline ends. CDR3 length: 13 residues. The CDR3 protein is CASSPPSKREAFF. The CDR3 coding sequence is TGTGCCAGCTCACCACCGTCAAAGCGTGAAGCTTTCTTT.

The chain combines TRBV6-1 with TRBJ1-1; D may be TRBD1 (5 bases). The CDR3 spans 14 residues. Germline V gene sequence: CDR1 MNHNS, CDR2 SASEGT. Trimming removed 4 bases at V and 7 bases at J, with 16 bases between. CDR3 nucleotide sequence: TGTGCCAGCAGTGCATGGCAGGGAACACTTGAAGCTTTCTTT. It translates to CASSAWQGTLEAFF.

J is TRBJ2-7 and V is TRBV20-1; TRBD2 matches at 13 bases. Germline-derived CDR1 and CDR2 are DFQATT and SNEGSKA (reference sequence). V shed 1 base and J 5 bases; nucleotides not matched to a gene: 11. The CDR3 has 17 residues. CDR3 nucleotide sequence: TGCAGTGCTAGAGCAACTAGCGGGAGGGCCCGCGTTGACGAGCAGTACTTC. It specifies CSARATSGRARVDEQYF.

CDR3 nucleotides: TGTGCCATCAGCCCTAGCGGGAGGCCCTACGAGCAGTACGTC. Translating gives CAISPSGRPYEQYV. The chain combines TRBV10-3 with TRBJ2-7, with 11 bases fitting TRBD2. The germline V gene encodes CDR1 ENHRY and CDR2 SYGVKD. The CDR3 consists of 14 residues. J was trimmed by 2 bases and V by 6 bases; bases with no gene match: 3.

The J gene is TRBJ2-3, the V gene TRBV11-3, with D maybe TRBD2 (5 bases). The V end was cut by 5 bases, the J end by 4 bases, with 10 bases between. The CDR3 has 13 amino acids. Germline CDR1 reads SGHNT; CDR2 reads YENEEA. The CDR3 DNA sequence: TGTGCCAGCAGCCAATCCGGGGCAGATACGCAGTATTTT. Its translation is CASSQSGADTQYF.

The V call is TRBV9, the J call TRBJ1-6, with D uncertain. The CDR3 has 14 residues. V lost 0 bases to trimming and J lost 9 bases, with 10 bases between them. Germline lookup yields CDR1 SGDLS and CDR2 YYNGEE. CDR3 nucleotides: TGTGCCAGCAGCGTAGTAGGGCGCAGTTCACCCCTCCACTTT. Protein sequence: CASSVVGRSSPLHF.

This chain connects TRBV27 to TRBJ1-2; TRBD1 might be the D (5 bases). V dropped 6 bases and J dropped 0 bases, with 14 bases sitting between them. The CDR3 has 15 residues. CDR1 and CDR2 (germline): MNHEY, SMNVEV (reference sequence). As DNA, the CDR3 is TGTGCCAGCAGCGGGGCAGGACGATCTAACTATGGCTACACCTTC. Its protein is CASSGAGRSNYGYTF.

The chain's CDR3 is CASSEVASTDTQYF. DNA of the CDR3: TGTGCCAGCAGCGAGGTGGCTAGCACAGATACGCAGTATTTT. This sequence joins TRBV7-3 and TRBJ2-3; D call uncertain. V lost 5 bases and J lost 0, with 9 bases in between. The CDR3 is 14 residues long. Germline loops: CDR1 SGHTA, CDR2 FQGTGA.

The chain recombines TRBV6-8 with TRBJ2-1; D is unresolved. The CDR3 is made up of 9 amino acids. CDR1 is MNHGY and CDR2 is SAAAGT in the germline V gene. V lost 2 bases, J lost 15 bases, and 5 bases lay in between. The CDR3 is CASSYPPFF. Written as DNA, the CDR3 is TGTGCCAGCAGTTACCCCCCGTTCTTC.

The V call is TRBV19, the J call TRBJ1-5; TRBD1 agrees at 9 bases. Germline lookup yields CDR1 LNHDA and CDR2 SQIVND (reference sequence). This CDR3 has 15 amino acids. The V and J ends lost 3 bases and 5 bases, in that order; junction bases with no gene match: 5. The CDR3 DNA follows: TGTGCCAGTAGTATGGCGGACAGGGGCTATCAGCCCCAGCATTTT. It is translated as CASSMADRGYQPQHF.

This chain joins TRBV5-6 and TRBJ1-1, with a tentative D call TRBD1 (6 bases). Germline V gene lookup returns CDR1 SGHDT and CDR2 YYEEEE. The CDR3 has 13 residues. Trimming shortened V by 3 bases and J by 7 bases, and 13 bases separated the two germline ends. The CDR3 DNA sequence: TGTGCCAGCAGCTCCGGGACACCTCGTGAAGCTTTCTTT. Its protein is CASSSGTPREAFF.

The chain combines TRBV7-8 with TRBJ2-7, with 8 bases fitting TRBD1. V dropped 5 bases and J dropped 4; count of bases not matched to a gene: 7. The CDR3 spans 14 residues. Germline lookup yields CDR1 SGHVS and CDR2 FQNEAQ. CDR3 DNA: TGTGCCAGCAGCAGATCGGACAGGGCGTACGAGCAGTACGTC. Its protein product is CASSRSDRAYEQYV.

This chain joins TRBV18 and TRBJ2-3, with 10 bases identical to TRBD1. Germline loops: CDR1 KGHSH, CDR2 LQKENI. After removal of 3 bases from V and 5 bases from J, the junction contained 11 bases not matched to a gene. The CDR3 extends over 17 amino acids. Written as DNA, the CDR3 is TGTGCCAGCTCACCCTCCTACCTGACAGGGGGCTTAGATACGCAGTATTTT. Its protein product is CASSPSYLTGGLDTQYF. The complete variable domain, with remaining parts taken from reference TRBV18 and TRBJ2-3, reads NAGVMQNPRHLVRRRGQEARLRCSPMKGHSHVYWYRQLPEEGLKFMVYLQKENIIDESGMPKERFSAEFPKEGPSILRIQQVVRGDSAAYFCASSPSYLTGGLDTQYFGPGTRLTVL.

This clonotype appeared a few times. This chain links TRBV6-2 or TRBV6-3 with TRBJ2-7; 10 positions match TRBD2. CDR1 is MNHEY and CDR2 is SVGEGT in the germline V gene. The V segment lost 7 bases and the J segment 3 bases; nucleotides outside the gene matches: 6. The CDR3 contains 14 residues. The CDR3: CASTLGLADYEQYF. In nucleotides, the CDR3 is TGTGCCAGCACCCTAGGACTAGCGGACTACGAGCAGTACTTC.

The V call is TRBV7-8, the J call TRBJ1-2; the match to TRBD1 covers 7 bases. Unmatched junction bases numbered 12, after V lost 1 base and J lost 4 bases. CDR3 size: 17 residues. CDR1 and CDR2 (germline): SGHVS, FQNEAQ. The CDR3 nucleotides read TGTGCCAGCAGCTTAGAGAGGACAGGACGGAGGTTCTATGGCTACACCTTC. This encodes CASSLERTGRRFYGYTF.

A few counts support this clonotype. The CDR3 loop is CASSSIPGGADTQYF. The CDR3 DNA follows: TGTGCCAGCAGCTCGATCCCCGGTGGCGCAGATACGCAGTATTTT. The chain couples TRBV11-2 to TRBJ2-3, with D unclear. CDR3 size: 15 residues. The V end lost 4 bases, the J end lost 4 bases, and 15 bases lay between the germline ends. Per germline, CDR1 SGHAT and CDR2 FQNNGV. Supplemented by reference TRBV11-2 and TRBJ2-3, the full variable domain reads EAGVAQSPRYKIIEKRQSVAFWCNPISGHATLYWYQQILGQGPKLLIQFQNNGVVDDSQLPKDRFSAERLKGVDSTLKIQPAKLEDSAVYLCASSSIPGGADTQYFGPGTRLTVL.

This chain links TRBV5-6 with TRBJ2-5, with 7 nucleotides matching TRBD2. The germline CDR1 and CDR2 sequences are SGHDT and YYEEEE. The CDR3 runs 15 residues. J lost 1 base, V lost 2 bases, and 5 bases had no gene match. In nucleotides, the CDR3 is TGTGCCAGCAGCTTACTAGGGAGGGGCCAAGAGACCCAGTACTTC. Translating it yields CASSLLGRGQETQYF.

V is TRBV27 and J is TRBJ2-7; D is undetermined. Looked up from germline, CDR1 is MNHEY and CDR2 is SMNVEV (reference sequence). V lost 2 bases to trimming and J lost 2 bases, with 10 bases between them. This CDR3 has 14 residues. The CDR3 protein is CASSLGERTYEQYF. CDR3 bases: TGTGCCAGCAGTTTAGGGGAACGAACCTACGAGCAGTACTTC.

This chain links TRBV6-8 with TRBJ2-7; the D call may be TRBD1 or TRBD2 (5 bases each). Trimming pared 5 bases from V and 2 bases from J, leaving 13 bases between. Germline CDR1 is MNHGY and CDR2 is SAAAGT. The CDR3 extends over 14 amino acids. CDR3 sequence (DNA): TGTGCCAGCAGTACCGTGGGGGTCCCCTACGAGCAGTACGTC. Protein product: CASSTVGVPYEQYV.

The rearrangement uses TRBV7-8 and TRBJ1-5, with D perhaps matching TRBD1 (5 bases). The V end was cut by 0 bases, the J end by 6 bases, with 9 bases between. The CDR3 is 14 amino acids. CDR1 is SGHVS and CDR2 is FQNEAQ in the germline V gene. The CDR3 DNA sequence: TGTGCCAGCAGCTTAGCAGGGGCAAGTCAGCCCCAGCATTTT. As protein: CASSLAGASQPQHF.